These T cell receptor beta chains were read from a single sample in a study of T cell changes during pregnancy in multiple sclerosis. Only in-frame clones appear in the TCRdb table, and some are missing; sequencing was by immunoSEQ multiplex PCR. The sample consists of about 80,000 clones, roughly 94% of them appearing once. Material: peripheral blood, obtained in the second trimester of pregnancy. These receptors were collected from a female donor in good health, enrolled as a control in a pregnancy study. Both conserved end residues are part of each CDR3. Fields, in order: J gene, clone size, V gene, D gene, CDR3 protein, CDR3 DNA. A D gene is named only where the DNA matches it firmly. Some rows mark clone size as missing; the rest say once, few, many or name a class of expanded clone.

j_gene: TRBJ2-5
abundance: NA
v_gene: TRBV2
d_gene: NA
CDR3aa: CASSEYLALGNQETQYF
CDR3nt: TGTGCCAGCAGTGAATACCTAGCGCTGGGGAACCAAGAGACCCAGTACTTC

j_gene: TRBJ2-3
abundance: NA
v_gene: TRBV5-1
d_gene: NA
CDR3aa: CASRLGAGPDTQYF
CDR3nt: TGCGCCAGCAGGCTGGGGGCCGGTCCAGATACGCAGTATTTT

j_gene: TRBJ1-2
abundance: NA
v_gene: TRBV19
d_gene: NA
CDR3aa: CASSIEHVNYGYTF
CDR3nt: TGTGCCAGTAGTATTGAACACGTAAACTATGGCTACACCTTC

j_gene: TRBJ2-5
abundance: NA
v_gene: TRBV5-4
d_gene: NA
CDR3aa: CASSPGQLQETQYF
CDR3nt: TGTGCCAGCAGCCCCGGACAGCTCCAAGAGACCCAGTACTTC

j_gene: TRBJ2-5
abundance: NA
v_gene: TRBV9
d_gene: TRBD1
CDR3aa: CASSPSVGQGEETQYF
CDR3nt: TGTGCCAGCAGCCCGTCAGTAGGGCAGGGGGAAGAGACCCAGTACTTC

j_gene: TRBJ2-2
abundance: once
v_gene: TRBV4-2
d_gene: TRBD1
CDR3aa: CASSHSDKSRDRAFTGELFF
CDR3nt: TGTGCCAGCAGCCACTCCGACAAGTCCCGGGACAGAGCTTTCACCGGGGAGCTGTTTTTT

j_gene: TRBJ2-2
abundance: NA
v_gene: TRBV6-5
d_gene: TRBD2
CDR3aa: CASSYQASGRTGELFF
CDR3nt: TGTGCCAGCAGTTACCAGGCTAGCGGGAGGACCGGGGAGCTGTTTTTT

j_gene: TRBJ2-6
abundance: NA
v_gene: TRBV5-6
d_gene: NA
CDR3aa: CASNLLIDREGANVLTF
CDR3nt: TGTGCCAGCAACCTACTGATAGACAGAGAAGGGGCCAACGTCCTGACTTTC

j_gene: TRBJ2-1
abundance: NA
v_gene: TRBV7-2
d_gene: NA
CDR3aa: CASSSAASSSYNEQFF
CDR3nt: TGTGCCAGCAGCTCCGCAGCCTCTAGCTCCTACAATGAGCAGTTCTTC

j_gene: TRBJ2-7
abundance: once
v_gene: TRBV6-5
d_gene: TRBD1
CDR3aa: CASSRGDRGPWEQYF
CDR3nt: TGTGCCAGCAGTAGGGGAGACAGGGGGCCTTGGGAGCAGTACTTC

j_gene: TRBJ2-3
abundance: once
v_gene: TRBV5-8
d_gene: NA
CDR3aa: CASSLGGISQYF
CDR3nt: TGTGCCAGCAGCTTAGGGGGTATTTCGCAGTATTTT

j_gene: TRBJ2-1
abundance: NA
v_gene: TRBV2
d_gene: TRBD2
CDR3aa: CASEGPGLAVNEQFF
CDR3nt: TGTGCCAGCGAGGGCCCAGGACTAGCTGTCAATGAGCAGTTCTTC

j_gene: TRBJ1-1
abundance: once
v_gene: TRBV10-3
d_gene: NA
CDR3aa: CAISEWGGVNTEAFF
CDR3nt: TGTGCCATCAGTGAGTGGGGGGGGGTGAACACTGAAGCTTTCTTT

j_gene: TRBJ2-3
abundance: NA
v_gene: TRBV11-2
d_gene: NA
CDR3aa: CASSLDWALPPGDTQYF
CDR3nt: TGTGCCAGCAGCTTAGATTGGGCGCTCCCCCCTGGGGATACGCAGTATTTT

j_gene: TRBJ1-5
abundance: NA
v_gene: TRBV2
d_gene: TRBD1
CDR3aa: CASSIGQVGQPQHF
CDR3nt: TGTGCCAGCAGTATAGGACAGGTCGGACAGCCCCAGCATTTT

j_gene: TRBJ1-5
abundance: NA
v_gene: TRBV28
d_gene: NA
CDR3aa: CASSARFSNQPQHF
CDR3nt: TGTGCCAGCAGTGCCAGGTTTAGCAATCAGCCCCAGCATTTT

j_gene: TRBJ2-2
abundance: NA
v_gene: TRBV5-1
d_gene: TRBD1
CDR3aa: CASRTGVQERTGELFF
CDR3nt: TGCGCCAGCAGGACAGGGGTGCAGGAAAGAACCGGGGAGCTGTTTTTT

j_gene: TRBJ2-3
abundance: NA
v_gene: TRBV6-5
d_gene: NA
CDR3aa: CASRRRLIDTQYF
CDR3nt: TGTGCCAGCAGGCGGCGTTTAATAGATACGCAGTATTTT

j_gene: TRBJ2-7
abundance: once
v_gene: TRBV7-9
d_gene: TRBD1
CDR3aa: CASSLRQGAYEQYF
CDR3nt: TGTGCCAGCAGCTTACGACAGGGAGCCTACGAGCAGTACTTC

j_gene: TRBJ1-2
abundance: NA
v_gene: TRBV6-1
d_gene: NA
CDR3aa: CASGDYTGGYTF
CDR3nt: TGTGCCAGCGGGGACTATACGGGGGGCTACACCTTC

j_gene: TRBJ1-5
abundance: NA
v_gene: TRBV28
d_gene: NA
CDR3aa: CALGSPRSNQPQHF
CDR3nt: TGTGCCCTCGGGTCGCCTCGAAGCAATCAGCCCCAGCATTTT

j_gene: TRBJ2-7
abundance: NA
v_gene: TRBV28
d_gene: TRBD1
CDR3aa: CASSPGTGKAEQYF
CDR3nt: TGTGCCAGCAGTCCCGGGACAGGGAAGGCCGAGCAGTACTTC

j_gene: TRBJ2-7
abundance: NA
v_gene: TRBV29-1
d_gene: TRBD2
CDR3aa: CSVVGTSGSYEQYF
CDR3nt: TGCAGCGTTGTAGGGACTAGCGGGAGTTACGAGCAGTACTTC

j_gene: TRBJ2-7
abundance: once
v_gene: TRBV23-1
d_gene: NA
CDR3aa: CASSQSCGLGAPSSYEQYF
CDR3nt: TGCGCCAGCAGTCAATCTTGCGGGTTGGGAGCCCCCTCTAGCTACGAGCAGTACTTC

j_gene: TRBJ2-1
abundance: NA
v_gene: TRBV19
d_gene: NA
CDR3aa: CASSSGNYNEQFF
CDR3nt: TGTGCCAGTAGTAGCGGGAATTACAATGAGCAGTTCTTC

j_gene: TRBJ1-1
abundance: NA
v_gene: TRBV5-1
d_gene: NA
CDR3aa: CASSLIGQNTEAFF
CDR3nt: TGCGCCAGCAGCTTGATCGGACAGAACACTGAAGCTTTCTTT

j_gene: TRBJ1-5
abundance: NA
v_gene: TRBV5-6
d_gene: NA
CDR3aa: CASSFRGWGNQPQHF
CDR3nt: TGTGCCAGCAGCTTTAGGGGATGGGGCAATCAGCCCCAGCATTTT

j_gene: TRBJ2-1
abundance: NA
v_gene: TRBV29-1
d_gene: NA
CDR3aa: CSLRTGDEQFF
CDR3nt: TGCAGCTTGCGGACTGGGGATGAGCAGTTCTTC

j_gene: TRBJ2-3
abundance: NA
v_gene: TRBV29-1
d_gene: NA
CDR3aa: CSVVNQGLQDTQYF
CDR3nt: TGCAGCGTTGTAAACCAGGGGTTGCAAGATACGCAGTATTTT

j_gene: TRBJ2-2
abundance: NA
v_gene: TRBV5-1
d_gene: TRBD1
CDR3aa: CASSPTDRGLGGELFF
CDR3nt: TGCGCCAGCAGCCCAACGGACAGGGGGCTGGGCGGGGAGCTGTTTTTT

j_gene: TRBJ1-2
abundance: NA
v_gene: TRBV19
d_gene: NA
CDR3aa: CASRTGNYGYTF
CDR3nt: TGTGCCAGTAGGACGGGTAACTATGGCTACACCTTC

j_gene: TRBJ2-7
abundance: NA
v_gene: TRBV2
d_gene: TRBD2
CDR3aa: CASSEASGRSAYEQYF
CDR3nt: TGTGCCAGCAGTGAAGCTAGCGGGAGGTCCGCCTACGAGCAGTACTTC

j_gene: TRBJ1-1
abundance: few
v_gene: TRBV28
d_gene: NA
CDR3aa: CASSPHSGGPTEAFF
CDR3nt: TGTGCCAGCAGTCCTCATTCGGGGGGCCCTACTGAAGCTTTCTTT

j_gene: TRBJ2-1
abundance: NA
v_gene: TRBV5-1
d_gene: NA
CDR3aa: CASSSGNFGSKQFF
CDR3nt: TGCGCCAGCAGCTCGGGTAATTTTGGGTCGAAGCAGTTCTTC

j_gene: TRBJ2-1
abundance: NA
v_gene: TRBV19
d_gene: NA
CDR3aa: CASSIAGASYNEQFF
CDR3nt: TGTGCCAGTAGTATCGCAGGGGCATCCTACAATGAGCAGTTCTTC

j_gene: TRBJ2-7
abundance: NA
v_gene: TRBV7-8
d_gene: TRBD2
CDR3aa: CASSQGLAGYEQYF
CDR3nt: TGTGCCAGCAGCCAGGGGCTAGCGGGGTACGAGCAGTACTTC

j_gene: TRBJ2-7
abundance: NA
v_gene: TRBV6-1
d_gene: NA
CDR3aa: CASSDSGSYYEQYF
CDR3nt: TGTGCCAGCAGTGATTCAGGGTCATACTACGAGCAGTACTTC

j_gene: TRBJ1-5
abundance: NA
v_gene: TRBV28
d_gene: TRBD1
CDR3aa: CASSFDRGNQPQHF
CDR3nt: TGTGCCAGCAGTTTCGACAGGGGAAATCAGCCCCAGCATTTT

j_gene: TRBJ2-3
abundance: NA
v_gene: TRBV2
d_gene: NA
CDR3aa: CASSDPTGDTDTQYF
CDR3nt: TGTGCCAGCAGTGATCCCACAGGAGACACAGATACGCAGTATTTT

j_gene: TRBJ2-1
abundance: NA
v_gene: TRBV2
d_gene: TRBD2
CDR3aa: CASGLAGGPWNEQFF
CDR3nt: TGTGCCAGTGGACTAGCGGGAGGGCCTTGGAATGAGCAGTTCTTC

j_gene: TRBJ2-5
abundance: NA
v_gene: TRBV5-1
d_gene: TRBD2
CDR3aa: CASSPGLAVTQETQYF
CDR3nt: TGCGCCAGCAGCCCCGGACTAGCGGTAACTCAAGAGACCCAGTACTTC

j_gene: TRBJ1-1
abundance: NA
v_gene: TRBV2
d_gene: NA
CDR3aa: CASTGGRPPGTEAFF
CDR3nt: TGTGCCAGCACCGGGGGGAGGCCCCCGGGCACTGAAGCTTTCTTT

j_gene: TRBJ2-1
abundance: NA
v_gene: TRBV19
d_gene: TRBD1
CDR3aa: CASTTGTGLYNEQFF
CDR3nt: TGTGCCAGCACAACCGGGACAGGGTTATACAATGAGCAGTTCTTC

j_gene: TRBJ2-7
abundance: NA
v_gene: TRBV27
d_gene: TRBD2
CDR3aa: CASSLLAGGGFEQYF
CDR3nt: TGTGCCAGCAGTTTGCTGGCGGGAGGAGGTTTCGAGCAGTACTTC

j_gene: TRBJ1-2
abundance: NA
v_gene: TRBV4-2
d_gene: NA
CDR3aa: CASSRKGVIGYTF
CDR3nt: TGTGCCAGCAGCCGGAAGGGGGTAATTGGCTACACCTTC

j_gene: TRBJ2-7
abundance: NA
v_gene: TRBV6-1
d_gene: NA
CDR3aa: CASSLGWGVSYEQYF
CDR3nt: TGTGCCAGCAGCCTTGGGTGGGGGGTATCCTACGAGCAGTACTTC

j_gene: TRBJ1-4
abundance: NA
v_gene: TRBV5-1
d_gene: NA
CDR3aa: CASSLAPREKLFF
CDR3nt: TGCGCCAGCAGCTTGGCCCCCCGGGAAAAACTGTTTTTT